This T cell receptor beta chain comes out of a study of vaccination effects on CD4 cells after COVID-19. Study overall: As their vaccination, participants received two doses of either BNT162b2 or mRNA-1273. Whole-study results and caveats: Clones from infection and from vaccination both contracted markedly late after vaccination.

The data were produced by immunoSEQ multiplex PCR, yet TCRdb's version contains in-frame clones alone and is incomplete. This sample carries around 25,000 clones, roughly two thirds of them seen once, and the ten largest clones take under 5.5%. With the ViraFEST assay, the study expanded antigen-specific CD4+ T cells using viral peptide pools, then sequenced them. Cells that had been cultured for 10 days were the source of isolated CD4+ T cells. Absence of prior SARS-CoV-2 infection characterized the vaccine recipients, who showed negative nucleocapsid antibodies. Half the medium was swapped for IL-2 medium on days 3 and 7. Regarding this clone: Its specificity is not known.

CDR1 WSHSY and CDR2 SAAADI come from the germline V gene. CDR3 size: 23 residues. The J segment lost 0 bases and the V segment lost 6 bases, leaving 20 bases of the junction unmatched. The V gene is TRBV10-2, the J gene TRBJ2-1; 16 positions agree with TRBD2. This receptor was taken from a human donor who received a COVID-19 vaccine. The source material was CD4+ T cells from PBMCs cultured with SARS-CoV-2 spike peptides, sampled before COVID-19 vaccination. The CDR3 nucleotides are TGCGCCAGCAGGCCGGGACTAGCGGGAGGGGGTTCCGAGGGGGGAACCTCCTACAATGAGCAGTTCTTC. Translation: CASRPGLAGGGSEGGTSYNEQFF.